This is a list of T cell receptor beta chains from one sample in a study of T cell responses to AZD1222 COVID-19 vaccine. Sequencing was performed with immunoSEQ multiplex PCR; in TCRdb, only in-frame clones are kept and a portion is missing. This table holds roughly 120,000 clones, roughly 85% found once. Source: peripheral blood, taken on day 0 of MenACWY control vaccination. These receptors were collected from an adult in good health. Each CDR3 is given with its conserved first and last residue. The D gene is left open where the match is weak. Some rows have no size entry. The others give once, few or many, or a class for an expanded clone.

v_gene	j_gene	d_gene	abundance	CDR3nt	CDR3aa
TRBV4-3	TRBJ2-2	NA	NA	TGCGCCAGCAGGTACTCTCTAGATCACTACGACACCGGGGAGCTGTTTTTT	CASRYSLDHYDTGELFF
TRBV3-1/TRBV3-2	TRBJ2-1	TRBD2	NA	TGTGCCAGCAGCCAAGATAGCGGGGGGGCCTACAATGAGCAGTTCTTC	CASSQDSGGAYNEQFF
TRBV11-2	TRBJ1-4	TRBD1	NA	TGTGCCAGCAGCTTAATCGACCGGGACAGGGGACAAAAACTGTTTTTT	CASSLIDRDRGQKLFF
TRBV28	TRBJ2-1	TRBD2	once	TGTGCCAGCAGTTTGGGGCTAGCGGGGGGACATGAGCAGTTCTTC	CASSLGLAGGHEQFF
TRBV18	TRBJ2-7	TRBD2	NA	TGTGCCAGCTCACCAAAGACTAGCGGAGCGTACGAGCAGTACTTC	CASSPKTSGAYEQYF
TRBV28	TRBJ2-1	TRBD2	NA	TGTGCCAGCAGTTTCCTGAGCGGGGGGTACAATGAGCAGTTCTTC	CASSFLSGGYNEQFF
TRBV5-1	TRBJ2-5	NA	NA	TGCGCCAGCAGCATGGGGAATATTGGAGAGACCCAGTACTTC	CASSMGNIGETQYF
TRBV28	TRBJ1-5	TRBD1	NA	TGTGCCAGCAGTTTATCCCACGACAGGGGGCGGACTAAGCCCCAGCATTTT	CASSLSHDRGRTKPQHF
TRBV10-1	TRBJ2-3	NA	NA	TGCGCCAGCAGTGAGTCGAGGGTAGATACGCAGTATTTT	CASSESRVDTQYF
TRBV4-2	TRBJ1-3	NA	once	TGTGCCAGCAGCCAAGATTCAAGGGTTGGAAACACCATATATTTT	CASSQDSRVGNTIYF
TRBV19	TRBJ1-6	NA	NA	TGTGCCAGTAGTATAGATCTCGGGCCAAATTCACCCCTCCACTTT	CASSIDLGPNSPLHF
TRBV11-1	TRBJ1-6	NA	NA	TGTGCCAGCAGCCCCGGGGGTATCTCACCCCTCCACTTT	CASSPGGISPLHF
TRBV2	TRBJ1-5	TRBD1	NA	TGTGCCAGCAGTGGACAGGGGGCATCTCAGCCCCAGCATTTT	CASSGQGASQPQHF
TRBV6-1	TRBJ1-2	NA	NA	TGTGCCAGCAGTGAAGCAGGGGATGGCTACACCTTC	CASSEAGDGYTF
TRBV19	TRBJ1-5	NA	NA	TGTGCCAGTAGTATAGGGAGGGAGTATAGCAATCAGCCCCAGCATTTT	CASSIGREYSNQPQHF
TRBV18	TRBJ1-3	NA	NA	TGTGCCAGCCGCAGGGACGGCTCTGGAAACACCATATATTTT	CASRRDGSGNTIYF
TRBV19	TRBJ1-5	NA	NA	TGTGCCAGTAGTACTCCAGGGTTGGTCCAGCATTTT	CASSTPGLVQHF
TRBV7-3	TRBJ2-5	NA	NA	TGTGCCAGCAGCACCTCCTTAGGGGAGACCCAGTACTTC	CASSTSLGETQYF